This is a list of T cell receptor beta chains from one sample in a study of blood T cell repertoires in COVID-19. The assay was immunoSEQ multiplex PCR, and TCRdb's table has in-frame clones only and misses some. There are 150,000 or so clones in the sample; 80% to 90% occur only once, and about 16% lies in the top ten. What was sequenced was peripheral blood. Receptor source: a woman in her thirties or forties with acute or convalescent COVID-19. The conserved cysteine and the conserved F or W are not part of the CDR3 here.

TRBV7-2 ASSSPHRGHSGANVLT
TRBV30 AWSVTRGQPQH
TRBV24-1 ATSDLQVSAALSTDTQY
TRBV12-3/TRBV12-4 ASSLAGGTEAF
TRBV9 ASSVDRAGNTIY
TRBV27 ASSLSSVRAYEQY
TRBV19 ASSFMDRDRDTQY
TRBV9 ASSVGGLAGAETQY
TRBV27 ASSLNREFQQY
TRBV24-1 ATSDPQGPDTQY
TRBV12-3/TRBV12-4 ASTRRVSYEQY
TRBV18 ASSQTGLAGEFYEQY
TRBV24-1 ATSDSGQLYTGELF
TRBV6-5 ASRGQPGEQY
TRBV6-5 ASSIKLGGFDGYT
TRBV10-2 ASWTGPDSTLH
TRBV28 ASTGTSIGNEQF
TRBV5-4 ASSMGLAGEDYEQY
TRBV25-1 ASSASGTGKVRAEAF
TRBV5-1 ASSPINRDTEAF
TRBV29-1 SGTGTGSVEQY
TRBV29-1 SVRDRNTEAF
TRBV30 AWSKVGAKLF
TRBV28 ASSLRQEAF
TRBV7-6 ASSATPQSTDTQY
TRBV5-1 ASSEGAGYEQY
TRBV18 ASSAGATNEKLF
TRBV19 ASSIDASGGSGTQY
TRBV27 ASSPDPGRGETQY
TRBV9 ASSGRGGDYGYT
TRBV7-8 ASSLEPRYYGYT
TRBV2 ASRRGTGGYNEQF
TRBV27 ASSSLRGNYGYT
TRBV5-1 ASSLGGDSLYGYT
TRBV12-3/TRBV12-4 ASSWGQIETQY
TRBV29-1 SVERGTDTQY
TRBV12-2 ASRLSLQGPHYEQY
TRBV29-1 SVTNSLTGNREQY
TRBV7-8 ASSPRTSGSITDTQY
TRBV4-1 ASSQASTGAQETQY
TRBV7-6 ASSLVPGQETQY
TRBV27 ASSSPGQGGQY
TRBV27 ASSLSGARGNTIY
TRBV30 AWSGPRLPQY
TRBV11-3 ASSPRQGGMGELF
TRBV15 ATSRVAEFTDTQY
TRBV9 ASSVDRGQSPLH
TRBV4-2 ASSPRDRYNSPLH
TRBV14 ASSRTSDVGEQY
TRBV28 ASSQQGIGNQPQH
TRBV7-6 ASSLDPYNSPLH
TRBV27 ASSSDYRYNSPLH
TRBV18 ASSPLTAGMNTEAF
TRBV7-2 ASSERTGPSYEQY
TRBV6-1 ASSDQGQGIMRGYT
TRBV3-1/TRBV3-2 ASSQLGQNTEAF
TRBV14 ASSATGGYTGELF
TRBV7-3 ASSLSASPISSYNSPLH
TRBV5-6 ASSQGQGPTNEKLF
TRBV19 ASSLTGFGSPLH